These 31 T cell receptor beta chains were all obtained from the same sample, sequenced in a study of cytomegalovirus exposure and HLA in healthy donors. In the PCR, 60 Vbeta and 13 Jbeta primers were used. TCRdb's copy holds only in-frame clones and misses some; the assay was immunoSEQ multiplex PCR. This sample has some 150,000 clones; 79% occur once, and the top ten carry about 6.7%. What was sequenced was PBMCs. The receptors derive from a woman aged 40-49 years in good health and CMV-seropositive.

The table lists this clone with a few counts. The chain has TRBV5-1 and TRBJ2-7; D remains ambiguous. V was clipped by 1 base and J by 5 bases, with 13 bases between them. This CDR3 contains 14 residues. Germline CDR1 is SGHRS and CDR2 is YFSETQ. The chain's CDR3 is CASSLNPGRDEQYF. The CDR3 DNA is TGCGCCAGCAGCTTGAACCCGGGTCGGGACGAGCAGTACTTC.

This clone has just a few counts. This chain links TRBV4-1 with TRBJ2-2; perhaps TRBD2 as D (6 bases). CDR1 MGHRA and CDR2 YSYEKL come from the germline V gene. This CDR3 region has 16 residues. The V end was cut by 1 base, the J end by 7 bases, with 16 bases between. The CDR3 sequence: CASSQAGVTVGGELFF. The CDR3 nucleotides read TGCGCCAGCAGCCAAGCGGGAGTAACGGTTGGCGGGGAGCTGTTTTTT.

V gene TRBV19 combines with J gene TRBJ2-7, with 11 bases lining up with TRBD2. CDR3 length: 14 residues. The J segment lost 5 bases and the V segment lost 6 bases, leaving 6 bases of the junction unmatched. Germline assignment: CDR1 LNHDA and CDR2 SQIVND (reference sequence). The CDR3 bases are TGTGCCAGTAGATCTAGCGGGGGGCGCCACGAGCAGTACTTC. Translation: CASRSSGGRHEQYF.

This clone was seen more than once but under ten times. V is TRBV5-5 and J is TRBJ2-2; 7 bases are a match to TRBD1. The V and J ends lost 4 bases and 3 bases, in that order; junction bases with no gene match: 3. This CDR3 region has 14 residues. Germline loops: CDR1 SGHKS, CDR2 YYEKEE (reference sequence). The CDR3 DNA reads as TGTGCCAGCAGCCCGGGACAGCACACCGGGGAGCTGTTTTTT. Protein product: CASSPGQHTGELFF.

The rearrangement joins TRBV6-4 to TRBJ2-3; D unresolved. Germline V CDR1 and CDR2: MRHNA, SNTAGT. Trimming stripped 6 bases from V and 2 bases from J, with 9 bases between. The CDR3 consists of 13 residues. CDR3 residues: CASSFTDTDTQYF. The CDR3 bases are TGTGCCAGCAGCTTTACTGACACAGATACGCAGTATTTT.

The gene calls are TRBV5-6 and TRBJ1-2; D unresolved. The germline V gene encodes CDR1 SGHDT and CDR2 YYEEEE. There are 13 residues in the CDR3. V dropped 4 bases and J dropped 7 bases, with 14 bases sitting between them. CDR3 sequence reads: CASSQNVGGGYTF. In DNA form, the CDR3 reads TGTGCCAGCAGCCAAAATGTAGGAGGTGGCTACACCTTC.

The chain combines TRBV5-6 with TRBJ1-2; D is possibly TRBD1 (6 bases). CDR1 SGHDT and CDR2 YYEEEE come from the germline V gene. V lost 4 bases and J lost 4, with 14 bases in between. There are 14 residues in the CDR3. CDR3 region: CASSEIQGTYGYTF. CDR3 in DNA: TGTGCCAGCAGCGAGATACAGGGAACCTATGGCTACACCTTC.

There are a few counts of this clone. This chain links TRBV15 with TRBJ1-2; D is unclear. Between the trimmed V and J ends, which lost 8 bases and 8 bases, there was a span of 27 bases. The CDR3 totals 16 residues. In germline, CDR1 is LNHNV, CDR2 YYDKDF (reference sequence). CDR3 sequence (DNA): TGTGCCACCTCTCTAGGTTCCGTCTTTCTCCGCCCCGGCTACACCTTC. This sequence encodes CATSLGSVFLRPGYTF.

V and J are TRBV6-1 and TRBJ1-6, with D perhaps TRBD1 (5 bases). The CDR3 has 15 residues. Germline V CDR1 and CDR2: MNHNS, SASEGT. V lost 6 bases and J 5 bases, leaving 14 bases between the germline ends. Here the CDR3 DNA reads TGTGCCAGCAGAGACGACAGAGGCAATAATTCACCCCTCCACTTT. Its translation: CASRDDRGNNSPLHF.

The chain recombines TRBV2 with TRBJ1-3; the D is unclear. Germline V gene lookup returns CDR1 SNHLY and CDR2 FYNNEI. CDR3 size: 15 residues. V was pared by 1 base and J by 0 bases, with 7 bases between. The CDR3: CASSEGGGSGNTIYF. The CDR3 region has the DNA TGTGCCAGCAGTGAAGGAGGCGGCTCTGGAAACACCATATATTTT.

This sequence joins TRBV13 and TRBJ2-5, with 7 bases matching TRBD1. The V gene's germline CDR1 is PRHDT and CDR2 FYEKMQ (reference sequence). The V and J ends lost 5 bases and 3 bases, in that order; junction bases with no gene match: 3. The length of the CDR3 is 13 residues. CDR3 DNA: TGTGCCAGCAGCGGACAGGACGAAGAGACCCAGTACTTC. It encodes CASSGQDEETQYF. The full variable domain, with the rest looked up from reference TRBV13 and TRBJ2-5, is AAGVIQSPRHLIKEKRETATLKCYPIPRHDTVYWYQQGPGQDPQFLISFYEKMQSDKGSIPDRFSAQQFSDYHSELNMSSLELGDSALYFCASSGQDEETQYFGPGTRLLVL.

The J gene is TRBJ1-2, the V gene TRBV2; the match to TRBD1 covers 10 bases. The CDR3 totals 13 residues. In germline, CDR1 is SNHLY, CDR2 FYNNEI. V lost 9 bases and J lost 5; bases outside the gene matches: 6. Written as DNA, the CDR3 is TGTGCCAGTCGACAGGGGGCGGAGTATGGCTACACCTTC. Its protein product is CASRQGAEYGYTF.

This sequence joins TRBV4-2 and TRBJ1-5; a weak D match, TRBD1 (5 bases). CDR3 length: 13 residues. V shed 0 bases and J shed 6 bases, with 6 bases lying between them. The germline CDR1 and CDR2 sequences are LGHNA and YNFKEQ. Here the CDR3 DNA reads TGTGCCAGCAGCCAAGACAGGGTTCAGCCCCAGCATTTT. Amino acid sequence: CASSQDRVQPQHF.

The chain recombines TRBV14 with TRBJ2-5; the D gene is possibly TRBD2 (5 bases). CDR1 is SGHDN and CDR2 is FVKESK in the germline V gene. This CDR3 has 13 amino acids. V shed 9 bases and J shed 5 bases, with 16 bases lying between them. CDR3 sequence reads: CASQSRARETQYF. In DNA form, the CDR3 reads TGTGCCAGTCAATCGAGGGCTCGGGAGACCCAGTACTTC. Looking up the rest from reference TRBV14 and TRBJ2-5 gives the full variable domain: EAGVTQFPSHSVIEKGQTVTLRCDPISGHDNLYWYRRVMGKEIKFLLHFVKESKQDESGMPNNRFLAERTGGTYSTLKVQPAELEDSGVYFCASQSRARETQYFGPGTRLLVL.

The J gene is TRBJ2-3, the V gene TRBV7-2; D call uncertain. This CDR3 comprises 13 residues. Germline CDR1 reads SGHTA; CDR2 reads FQGNSA. Trimming left V 5 bases short and J 8 bases short, with 14 bases between. CDR3 nucleotides: TGTGCCAGCAGCCAAACCGCGTCGGGTACGCAGTATTTT. Amino acids: CASSQTASGTQYF.

This rearrangement joins TRBV5-4 to TRBJ2-1; 11 bases map to TRBD2. In germline, CDR1 is SGHNT, CDR2 YYREEE (reference sequence). The CDR3 contains 16 residues. With V trimmed by 4 bases and J by 8 bases, 11 bases remained unmatched. As DNA, the CDR3 is TGTGCCAGCAGCATATGGTTAGCGGGGGGGGTGGATGAGCAGTTCTTC. Translation: CASSIWLAGGVDEQFF.

V and J are TRBV5-6 and TRBJ2-1, with no clear D. V dropped 0 bases and J dropped 0 bases, with 7 bases sitting between them. The CDR3 has 15 amino acids. CDR1 and CDR2 from the germline V gene are SGHDT and YYEEEE. The CDR3 protein is CASSLGSSSYNEQFF. As DNA, the CDR3 is TGTGCCAGCAGCTTGGGTTCCAGCTCCTACAATGAGCAGTTCTTC.

This clone was counted a few times. The chain links TRBV5-4 to TRBJ1-2; 12 bases map to TRBD1. Per germline, CDR1 SGHNT and CDR2 YYREEE (reference sequence). This CDR3 contains 14 residues. Trimming at V came to 3 bases and at J to 6 bases, leaving 3 bases not matched to a gene. This CDR3 is CASSWDRGLDGYTF. For the CDR3, the DNA is TGTGCCAGCAGCTGGGACAGGGGGCTAGATGGCTACACCTTC.

The V and J genes are TRBV7-9 and TRBJ2-6; possibly TRBD1 for D (5 bases). Germline V gene sequence: CDR1 SEHNR, CDR2 FQNEAQ (reference sequence). V shed 2 bases and J shed 2 bases, with 13 bases lying between them. The CDR3 runs to 17 residues. The CDR3 here is CASSLWSGSAGANVLTF. The CDR3 DNA reads as TGTGCCAGCAGCTTATGGTCAGGGTCGGCTGGGGCCAACGTCCTGACTTTC.

The table lists this clone with a count of one. The chain uses TRBV6-1 and TRBJ1-6; 9 bases map to TRBD1. The V gene's germline CDR1 is MNHNS and CDR2 SASEGT. The V gene end was trimmed by 6 bases and the J gene end by 6 bases; junction bases not matched to a gene: 3. The CDR3 spans 14 residues. This chain's CDR3 is CASSTGGFNSPLHF. As DNA, the CDR3 is TGTGCCAGCAGCACAGGGGGCTTTAATTCACCCCTCCACTTT.

The chain is built from TRBV4-1 and TRBJ1-2, with TRBD1 matching 9 bases. The CDR3 runs to 15 residues. Germline V gives CDR1 MGHRA, CDR2 YSYEKL. The trim removed 1 base at V and 6 bases at J, leaving 6 bases unmatched. The CDR3 region has the DNA TGCGCCAGCAGCCAAGCCCGGGACAGGGACGATGGCTACACCTTC. Its translation is CASSQARDRDDGYTF.

The V call is TRBV7-6, the J call TRBJ2-2, with TRBD2 matching 11 bases. CDR1 and CDR2 from the germline V gene are SGHVS and FNYEAQ. With V trimmed by 3 bases and J by 1 base, 7 bases remained unmatched. This CDR3 has 18 amino acids. The CDR3 protein is CASSLSFGLAGNTGELFF. CDR3 DNA sequence: TGTGCCAGCAGCTTGAGCTTCGGACTAGCGGGGAACACCGGGGAGCTGTTTTTT.

This clone has only one observation. The chain recombines TRBV5-1 with TRBJ1-5; D is uncertain. CDR3 length equals 13 residues. Germline values: CDR1 SGHRS, CDR2 YFSETQ. The V end was cut by 0 bases, the J end by 5 bases, with 6 bases between. CDR3 loop: CASSLGSDQPQHF. CDR3 coding DNA: TGCGCCAGCAGCTTGGGCAGCGATCAGCCCCAGCATTTT. The complete variable domain, with remaining parts taken from reference TRBV5-1 and TRBJ1-5, reads KAGVTQTPRYLIKTRGQQVTLSCSPISGHRSVSWYQQTPGQGLQFLFEYFSETQRNKGNFPGRFSGRQFSNSRSEMNVSTLELGDSALYLCASSLGSDQPQHFGDGTRLSIL.

The chain combines TRBV9 with TRBJ2-5; 8 bases match TRBD2. Trimming removed 0 bases from V and 3 bases from J; junction bases left unmatched: 4. Germline V lookup: CDR1 SGDLS, CDR2 YYNGEE. There are 15 residues in the CDR3. CDR3 sequence (DNA): TGTGCCAGCAGCGTAGAGGGCGGGGGGAAAGAGACCCAGTACTTC. As protein: CASSVEGGGKETQYF.

This chain connects TRBV28 to TRBJ2-1; TRBD1 matches at 7 bases. This CDR3 region has 14 residues. CDR1 MDHEN and CDR2 SYDVKM come from the germline V gene. V shed 10 bases and J 4 bases; nucleotides not matched to a gene: 10. The CDR3, as DNA: TGTGCCACCGTGTTCGGGACAGATTACAATGAGCAGTTCTTC. This translates into CATVFGTDYNEQFF.

The chain has TRBV7-3 and TRBJ1-6; tentative D call: TRBD1 (6 bases). Germline CDR1 is SGHTA and CDR2 is FQGTGA. V lost 4 bases and J 8 bases, leaving 12 bases between the germline ends. There are 14 residues in the CDR3. The CDR3 nucleotides are TGTGCCAGCAGCTCACAGGGTTTGGATTCACCCCTCCACTTT. Amino acids: CASSSQGLDSPLHF.

This sequence joins TRBV21-1 and TRBJ2-1; TRBD2, the D gene given by the table, was not confirmed from the DNA. TRBV21-1 is designated a pseudogene. The CDR3 is 16 amino acids. CDR3 sequence (DNA): TGTGCCAGCAGCTTTGCCGCGAGTGGGTTTAGGAGTGAGCAGTTCTTC. Encoded protein: CASSFAASGFRSEQFF.

This chain links TRBV6-1 with TRBJ2-1; 12 bases line up with TRBD2. This CDR3 has 14 amino acids. Germline CDR1 MNHNS, CDR2 SASEGT. J was trimmed by 5 bases and V by 7 bases; bases with no gene match: 3. The CDR3 sequence: CASMTSGGNNEQFF. The CDR3 DNA reads as TGTGCCAGCATGACTAGCGGGGGTAACAATGAGCAGTTCTTC.

The chain employs TRBV10-2 and TRBJ2-1, with TRBD2 matching 12 bases. Germline CDR1 reads WSHSY; CDR2 reads SAAADI. The CDR3 is 15 residues long. After removal of 6 bases from V and 5 bases from J, the junction contained 5 bases not matched to a gene. As DNA, the CDR3 is TGCGCCAGCAGCCTCGGACTAGCGGGGAACAATGAGCAGTTCTTC. Protein: CASSLGLAGNNEQFF.

The J gene is TRBJ2-5, the V gene TRBV10-1, with D tentatively TRBD1 (6 bases). Germline CDR1 is WNHNN and CDR2 is SYGVQD (reference sequence). The CDR3 is 13 residues long. V lost 7 bases to trimming and J lost 4 bases, with 13 bases between them. DNA for the CDR3: TGCGCCAGCATCCTTGGACAGTTAGAGACCCAGTACTTC. Encoded protein: CASILGQLETQYF.

This rearrangement joins TRBV4-1 to TRBJ2-7; weak D call: TRBD2 (6 bases). The CDR3 sequence is 19 residues long. CDR1 and CDR2 from the germline V gene are MGHRA and YSYEKL. V was clipped by 3 bases and J by 0 bases, with 24 bases between them. CDR3 in DNA: TGCGCCAGCAGCCACTTAGGACTCAAGGGCGGGGCTCGCTCCTACGAGCAGTACTTC. Translation: CASSHLGLKGGARSYEQYF.